This is a list of T cell receptor beta chains from one sample in a study of blood T cell repertoires in COVID-19. The table came from immunoSEQ multiplex PCR; TCRdb's copy has only in-frame clones and leaves some out. The top ten clones hold about 4% of a sample with about 110,000 clones, over 75% of them seen once. Sequenced sample: peripheral blood. Receptors were obtained from a woman in her 70s with acute or convalescent COVID-19. CDR3s include the opening cysteine and the closing phenylalanine or tryptophan. A D gene is named only where the DNA matches it firmly. Not every row has a clone size; where given, it reads once, few, many or a size class.

D gene: -; J gene: TRBJ2-2; clone size: -; V gene: TRBV12-5; CDR3 DNA: TGTGCTAGGGGCGAGGGTGAGGGAATCGCGAACACCGGGGAGCTGTTTTTT; CDR3 protein: CARGEGEGIANTGELFF
D gene: TRBD1; J gene: TRBJ2-7; clone size: once; V gene: TRBV28; CDR3 DNA: TGTGCCAGCAGTTTCGGGACAGGGCGGGGATGGGAGCAGTACTTC; CDR3 protein: CASSFGTGRGWEQYF
D gene: -; J gene: TRBJ2-5; clone size: -; V gene: TRBV18; CDR3 DNA: TGTGCCAGCTCACCACCGAACAGGGCCCAAGAGACCCAGTACTTC; CDR3 protein: CASSPPNRAQETQYF
D gene: -; J gene: TRBJ2-2; clone size: -; V gene: TRBV7-3; CDR3 DNA: TGTGCCAGCAGCTCTAGTCCGGACTTGACCGGGGAGCTGTTTTTT; CDR3 protein: CASSSSPDLTGELFF
D gene: -; J gene: TRBJ1-4; clone size: -; V gene: TRBV6-5; CDR3 DNA: TGTGCCAGCAGTTACGGGGGGGCGGATGAAAAACTGTTTTTT; CDR3 protein: CASSYGGADEKLFF
D gene: -; J gene: TRBJ1-4; clone size: -; V gene: TRBV4-3; CDR3 DNA: TGCGCCAGCAGCCAAGTTTGGGGGCTAAAGGAAAAACTGTTTTTT; CDR3 protein: CASSQVWGLKEKLFF
D gene: -; J gene: TRBJ1-1; clone size: -; V gene: TRBV19; CDR3 DNA: TGTGCCAGTAAGATCCAGGCGTCGAACACTGAAGCTTTCTTT; CDR3 protein: CASKIQASNTEAFF
D gene: -; J gene: TRBJ2-1; clone size: few; V gene: TRBV13; CDR3 DNA: TGTGCCAGCAGCCCCCCGGGCTACAATGAGCAGTTCTTC; CDR3 protein: CASSPPGYNEQFF
D gene: TRBD2; J gene: TRBJ2-4; clone size: -; V gene: TRBV13; CDR3 DNA: TGTGCCAGCAGCTTATTCCTAGCGGGGGGTCTAGCCAAAAACATTCAGTACTTC; CDR3 protein: CASSLFLAGGLAKNIQYF
D gene: -; J gene: TRBJ2-7; clone size: -; V gene: TRBV28; CDR3 DNA: TGTGCCAGCAGTTTTACAGGGAGAGCCTACGAGCAGTACTTC; CDR3 protein: CASSFTGRAYEQYF
D gene: TRBD1; J gene: TRBJ1-1; clone size: few; V gene: TRBV9; CDR3 DNA: TGTGCCAGCAGCGGGAAGGCAGGGGGCAAAGCTTTCTTT; CDR3 protein: CASSGKAGGKAFF
D gene: TRBD2; J gene: TRBJ2-5; clone size: -; V gene: TRBV6-5; CDR3 DNA: TGTGCCAGCAGTTCTGTCGCGGGAGGACGGGAGACCCAGTACTTC; CDR3 protein: CASSSVAGGRETQYF
D gene: -; J gene: TRBJ2-2; clone size: once; V gene: TRBV11-2; CDR3 DNA: TGTGCCAGCAGCTTAGGAAGGGGCGGAGGAGCGGGCGGGGAGCTGTTTTTT; CDR3 protein: CASSLGRGGGAGGELFF
D gene: -; J gene: TRBJ2-2; clone size: -; V gene: TRBV28; CDR3 DNA: TGTGCCAGCAGTCCTTCTGGGACTGCCTCCGGGGAGCTGTTTTTT; CDR3 protein: CASSPSGTASGELFF
D gene: TRBD1; J gene: TRBJ2-5; clone size: -; V gene: TRBV3-1/TRBV3-2; CDR3 DNA: TGTGCCAGCAGGGGGACAGGGCAAGAGACCCAGTACTTC; CDR3 protein: CASRGTGQETQYF
D gene: TRBD1; J gene: TRBJ2-5; clone size: -; V gene: TRBV5-1; CDR3 DNA: TGCGCCAGCAGCCTCCGGGACAGGCAAGAGACCCAGTACTTC; CDR3 protein: CASSLRDRQETQYF
D gene: TRBD1; J gene: TRBJ2-3; clone size: -; V gene: TRBV7-9; CDR3 DNA: TGTGCCAGCAGCTTAGCGAGGCATAGGACAGGCTTCGATACGCAGTATTTT; CDR3 protein: CASSLARHRTGFDTQYF
D gene: -; J gene: TRBJ1-3; clone size: -; V gene: TRBV5-1; CDR3 DNA: TGCGCCAGCAGCTTGGGCCGGGGGGACTCTGGAAACACCATATATTTT; CDR3 protein: CASSLGRGDSGNTIYF
D gene: TRBD1; J gene: TRBJ1-1; clone size: few; V gene: TRBV11-2; CDR3 DNA: TGTGCCAGCAGCTTATGGAGCAGGGGGCTGAACACTGAAGCTTTCTTT; CDR3 protein: CASSLWSRGLNTEAFF
D gene: -; J gene: TRBJ1-1; clone size: once; V gene: TRBV24-1; CDR3 DNA: TGTGCCACCAGTGATTTTGAGGGAAACACTGAAGCTTTCTTT; CDR3 protein: CATSDFEGNTEAFF
D gene: -; J gene: TRBJ1-1; clone size: -; V gene: TRBV19; CDR3 DNA: TGTGCCAGTAACTCGGGGGAGCTCACTGAAGCTTTCTTT; CDR3 protein: CASNSGELTEAFF
D gene: TRBD1; J gene: TRBJ1-6; clone size: -; V gene: TRBV6-2/TRBV6-3; CDR3 DNA: TGTGCCAGCAGTTACCGGCATCCGGGACAGGGGAATTCACCCCTCCACTTT; CDR3 protein: CASSYRHPGQGNSPLHF
D gene: -; J gene: TRBJ2-4; clone size: -; V gene: TRBV6-1; CDR3 DNA: TGTGCCAGCAGTGCCCGACAGCCGACTGAGGCCAAAAACATTCAGTACTTC; CDR3 protein: CASSARQPTEAKNIQYF
D gene: TRBD1; J gene: TRBJ1-3; clone size: -; V gene: TRBV5-1; CDR3 DNA: TGCGCCAGCAGCGTATCGGGACAGCCTGGAAACACCATATATTTT; CDR3 protein: CASSVSGQPGNTIYF
D gene: TRBD1; J gene: TRBJ1-1; clone size: -; V gene: TRBV19; CDR3 DNA: TGTGCCAGTAGTGAGAGGACAGGTGTGCCTGAAGCTTTCTTT; CDR3 protein: CASSERTGVPEAFF
D gene: -; J gene: TRBJ2-1; clone size: once; V gene: TRBV19; CDR3 DNA: TGTGCCAGTAGTAGGGGACTCCGCTCCTACAATGAGCAGTTCTTC; CDR3 protein: CASSRGLRSYNEQFF
D gene: -; J gene: TRBJ2-1; clone size: -; V gene: TRBV10-2; CDR3 DNA: TGCGCCAGCATAAGACTAGGGAACAATGAGCAGTTCTTC; CDR3 protein: CASIRLGNNEQFF
D gene: -; J gene: TRBJ1-6; clone size: once; V gene: TRBV7-2; CDR3 DNA: TGTGCCAGCAGCTTTCGACTCTCACCCCTCCACTTT; CDR3 protein: CASSFRLSPLHF
D gene: TRBD1; J gene: TRBJ1-2; clone size: once; V gene: TRBV23-1; CDR3 DNA: TGCGCCAGCAGTCCCCTCGGGTGGACAGGGCGGTCGGGCTACACCTTC; CDR3 protein: CASSPLGWTGRSGYTF
D gene: TRBD1; J gene: TRBJ1-2; clone size: -; V gene: TRBV15; CDR3 DNA: TGTGCCACCAGCAGGTTCGGGCAGGGGGATGGCTACACCTTC; CDR3 protein: CATSRFGQGDGYTF
D gene: -; J gene: TRBJ1-5; clone size: -; V gene: TRBV3-1/TRBV3-2; CDR3 DNA: TGTGCCAGCAGCCACGGGACTGTCAGCAATCAGCCCCAGCATTTT; CDR3 protein: CASSHGTVSNQPQHF
D gene: -; J gene: TRBJ2-3; clone size: -; V gene: TRBV9; CDR3 DNA: TGTGCCAGCAGCGTAGGCCCCCGAGGTTCCACAGATACGCAGTATTTT; CDR3 protein: CASSVGPRGSTDTQYF
D gene: -; J gene: TRBJ1-1; clone size: -; V gene: TRBV19; CDR3 DNA: TGTGCCAGTAGCGAAATCAGGCAGGCGGGGAACACTGAAGCTTTCTTT; CDR3 protein: CASSEIRQAGNTEAFF
D gene: -; J gene: TRBJ2-1; clone size: -; V gene: TRBV11-2; CDR3 DNA: TGTGCCAGCAGCTTGGGCGGGACCAATTACAATGAGCAGTTCTTC; CDR3 protein: CASSLGGTNYNEQFF
D gene: -; J gene: TRBJ1-1; clone size: -; V gene: TRBV15; CDR3 DNA: TGTGCCACCAGCAGAGATCGCAGGCAGAACACTGAAGCTTTCTTT; CDR3 protein: CATSRDRRQNTEAFF
D gene: -; J gene: TRBJ1-2; clone size: -; V gene: TRBV6-5; CDR3 DNA: TGTGCCAGTAGGTTTGTTTCGGAGGCTAATGGCTACACCTTC; CDR3 protein: CASRFVSEANGYTF
D gene: TRBD1; J gene: TRBJ1-3; clone size: few; V gene: TRBV4-1; CDR3 DNA: TGCGCCAGCAGCCAACCGACAGGGAACTCTGGAAACACCATATATTTT; CDR3 protein: CASSQPTGNSGNTIYF
D gene: -; J gene: TRBJ1-1; clone size: few; V gene: TRBV21-1; CDR3 DNA: TGTGCCAGCAGCAAACGGGGGGGTTGCGGGGACACTGAAGCTTTCTTT; CDR3 protein: CASSKRGGCGDTEAFF
D gene: TRBD1; J gene: TRBJ1-4; clone size: -; V gene: TRBV19; CDR3 DNA: TGTGCCAGTAGTCCCCGGGACAGGGGGGATGCAACTAATGAAAAACTGTTTTTT; CDR3 protein: CASSPRDRGDATNEKLFF
D gene: -; J gene: TRBJ2-3; clone size: -; V gene: TRBV7-3; CDR3 DNA: TGTGCCAGCAGCTTAACGGGACACAACACAGATACGCAGTATTTT; CDR3 protein: CASSLTGHNTDTQYF
D gene: -; J gene: TRBJ2-2; clone size: -; V gene: TRBV27; CDR3 DNA: TGTGCCAGCACCCCTGGGGGGGGCGAAGGAACCGGGGAGCTGTTTTTT; CDR3 protein: CASTPGGGEGTGELFF
D gene: TRBD1; J gene: TRBJ1-5; clone size: -; V gene: TRBV3-1/TRBV3-2; CDR3 DNA: TGTGCCAGCAGCCAAGACCCCGGGGACAGATATCAGCCCCAGCATTTT; CDR3 protein: CASSQDPGDRYQPQHF
D gene: TRBD1; J gene: TRBJ1-5; clone size: -; V gene: TRBV27; CDR3 DNA: TGTGCCAGCAGCTTAACGGGGACAGGGGTTCAGCCCCAGCATTTT; CDR3 protein: CASSLTGTGVQPQHF
D gene: TRBD1; J gene: TRBJ1-2; clone size: -; V gene: TRBV6-1; CDR3 DNA: TGTGCCAGCAGTGGTGGACAGGGTTTTTATGGCTACACCTTC; CDR3 protein: CASSGGQGFYGYTF
D gene: TRBD1; J gene: TRBJ1-1; clone size: -; V gene: TRBV11-3; CDR3 DNA: TGTGCCAGCAGCCCGGGACAGGGGACAGCTTTCTTT; CDR3 protein: CASSPGQGTAFF
D gene: -; J gene: TRBJ2-2; clone size: once; V gene: TRBV7-2; CDR3 DNA: TGTGCCAGCAGCACCTCCTACGGGGAGCTGTTTTTT; CDR3 protein: CASSTSYGELFF